This T cell receptor (beta chain) was profiled in a study of chemoradiotherapy in HPV16-positive cancers. About the research overall: A couple of HPV16-positive patients' cells yielded candidate HPV-specific clones and common motifs.

Broader study findings: In HPV16-positive patients, HPV-responsive T-cell expansion tracked better recurrence-free survival. HPV-specific T cells were functionally defined from only a couple of HPV16-positive patients.

A note on this clone: The antigen remains unidentified.

Germline V gene lookup returns CDR1 MNHNS and CDR2 SASEGT. This CDR3 has 14 amino acids. With 6 bases removed from V and 6 bases from J, the gap between germline ends came to 14 bases. Sequenced by immunoSEQ multiplex PCR; TCRdb stores in-frame clones only, minus some. The sample includes over 10,000 clones, roughly 89% seen only once; the top ten take over 20%. This specimen consisted of blood, obtained from a patient who underwent chemoradiotherapy. The clonotype originates from a human donor with HPV-associated anogenital cancer. This chain uses TRBV6-1 with TRBJ2-2; D gene unclear. CDR3 protein: CASRYLYGPGELFF. CDR3 nucleotide sequence: TGTGCCAGCAGGTATCTTTACGGACCCGGGGAGCTGTTTTTT.